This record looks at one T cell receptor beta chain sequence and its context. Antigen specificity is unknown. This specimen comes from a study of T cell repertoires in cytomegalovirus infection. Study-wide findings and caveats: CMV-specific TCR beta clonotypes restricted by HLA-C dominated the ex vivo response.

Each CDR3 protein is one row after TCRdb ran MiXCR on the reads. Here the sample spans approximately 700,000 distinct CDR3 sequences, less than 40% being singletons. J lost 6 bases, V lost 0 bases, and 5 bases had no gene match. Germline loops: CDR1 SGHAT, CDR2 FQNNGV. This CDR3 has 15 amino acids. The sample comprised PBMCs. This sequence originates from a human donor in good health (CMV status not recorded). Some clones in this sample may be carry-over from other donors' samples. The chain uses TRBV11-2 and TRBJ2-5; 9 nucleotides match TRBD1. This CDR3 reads CASSLEGQGRQTQYF. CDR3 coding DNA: TGTGCCAGCAGCTTAGAGGGACAGGGTAGGCAGACCCAGTACTTC.